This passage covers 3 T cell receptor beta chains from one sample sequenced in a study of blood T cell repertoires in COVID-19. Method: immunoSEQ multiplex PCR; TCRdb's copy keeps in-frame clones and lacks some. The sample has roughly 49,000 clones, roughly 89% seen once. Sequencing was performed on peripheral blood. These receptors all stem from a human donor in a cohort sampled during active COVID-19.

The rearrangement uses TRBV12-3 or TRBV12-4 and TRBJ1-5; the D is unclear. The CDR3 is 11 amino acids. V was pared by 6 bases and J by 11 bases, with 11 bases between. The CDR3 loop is CASSFDLAQHF. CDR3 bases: TGTGCCAGCAGCTTCGACTTGGCCCAGCATTTT.

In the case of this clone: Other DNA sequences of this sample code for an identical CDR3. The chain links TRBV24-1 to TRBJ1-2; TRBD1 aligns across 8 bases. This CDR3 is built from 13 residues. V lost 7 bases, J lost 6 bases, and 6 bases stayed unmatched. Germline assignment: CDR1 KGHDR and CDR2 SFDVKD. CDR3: CATSDRGQHGYTF. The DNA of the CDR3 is TGTGCCACCAGCGACAGGGGACAACATGGCTACACCTTC.

CDR3 nucleotide sequence: TGTGCCAGCAGTCCCCTCCGGCTTAGCGGAGGAGCAGATACGCAGTATTTT. Residues: CASSPLRLSGGADTQYF. V and J are TRBV2 and TRBJ2-3; D possibly corresponds to TRBD2 (6 bases). The CDR3 is 17 residues long. V was clipped by 5 bases and J by 4 bases, with 22 bases between them. Germline V gene sequence: CDR1 SNHLY, CDR2 FYNNEI.